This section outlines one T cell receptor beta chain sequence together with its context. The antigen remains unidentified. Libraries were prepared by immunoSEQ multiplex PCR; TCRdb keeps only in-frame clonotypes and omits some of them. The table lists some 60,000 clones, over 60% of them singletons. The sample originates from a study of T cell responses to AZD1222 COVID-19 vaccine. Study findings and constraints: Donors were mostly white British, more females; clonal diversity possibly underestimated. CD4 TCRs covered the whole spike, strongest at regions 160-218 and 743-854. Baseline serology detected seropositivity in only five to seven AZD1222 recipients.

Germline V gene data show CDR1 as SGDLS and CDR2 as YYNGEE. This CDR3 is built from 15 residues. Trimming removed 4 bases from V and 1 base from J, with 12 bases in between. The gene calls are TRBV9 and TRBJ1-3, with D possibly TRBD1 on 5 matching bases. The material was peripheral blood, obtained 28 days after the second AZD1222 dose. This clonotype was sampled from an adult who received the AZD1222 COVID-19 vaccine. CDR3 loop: CASSLSGGSGNTIYF. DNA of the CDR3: TGTGCCAGCAGCCTTAGCGGGGGTTCTGGAAACACCATATATTTT.